The 21 T cell receptor beta chains below come from one sample, sequenced in a study of T cells in Graves' hyperthyroidism and ophthalmopathy. TCR beta CDR3 regions were amplified from RNA. In the first-round RT-PCR of the TCR CDR3, the HTBI primer set was used. Via MiXCR, TCRdb re-called the multiplex PCR reads, giving one row per CDR3 protein. The sample lists approximately 430,000 distinct CDR3 sequences; less than 20% were seen once. Sequencing was carried out using blood. These TCRs come from a woman aged 18-35 years with Graves' hyperthyroidism.

The sample holds many counts of this clonotype. The rearrangement uses TRBV29-1 and TRBJ2-1, with 12 nucleotides matching TRBD2. The germline CDR1 and CDR2 sequences are SQVTM and ANQGSEA. This CDR3 has 15 amino acids. J gave up 9 bases and V 1 base, and 7 bases lay outside the gene matches. The CDR3 reads CSVEVLAGGPAEQFF. CDR3 DNA sequence: TGCAGCGTTGAAGTCCTAGCGGGAGGGCCGGCTGAGCAGTTCTTC.

This clonotype was seen many times. J is TRBJ2-1 and V is TRBV7-9; TRBD2 aligns across 7 bases. The CDR3 totals 14 residues. J was trimmed by 9 bases and V by 6 bases; bases with no gene match: 11. From germline, CDR1 is SEHNR and CDR2 FQNEAQ (reference sequence). CDR3 in amino acids: CASSHLGLESEQFF. The CDR3 DNA reads as TGTGCCAGCAGTCACCTAGGACTAGAGAGTGAGCAGTTCTTC.

This clonotype was counted between two and nine times. The J gene is TRBJ1-3, the V gene TRBV9; D unclear. CDR3 length: 16 amino acids. Germline CDR1 reads SGDLS; CDR2 reads YYNGEE. The ends were cut back, 4 bases at V and 0 bases at J, with 14 bases in the middle. The CDR3 nucleotides read TGTGCCAGCAGCTTTAGCCAGGCGCTCTCTGGAAACACCATATATTTT. The encoded protein is CASSFSQALSGNTIYF.

As for this clonotype: Just one base apart from a much larger clone, this may be a read error. The chain combines TRBV11-2 with TRBJ2-3; perhaps TRBD2 as D (6 bases). V lost 4 bases to trimming and J lost 6 bases, with 20 bases between them. The CDR3 contains 16 residues. Germline V gives CDR1 SGHAT, CDR2 FQNNGV. CDR3 nucleotide sequence: TGTGCCAGCAGCTCGGGACTTCTCCGTTCCCCCGATACGCAGTATTTT. As protein: CASSSGLLRSPDTQYF.

In this sample, this clonotype turned up many times. This chain joins TRBV12-3 or TRBV12-4 and TRBJ2-3, with TRBD2 matching over 7 bases. The CDR3 is 14 amino acids. V lost 6 bases and J lost 6; bases outside the gene matches: 9. For the CDR3, the DNA is TGTGCCAGCAGGCAGCGGGGTATGACGGATACGCAGTATTTT. It codes for CASRQRGMTDTQYF.

The chain uses TRBV20-1 and TRBJ1-1, with D unresolved. With 0 bases removed from V and 3 bases from J, the gap between germline ends came to 14 bases. The CDR3 runs 15 residues. Per the germline V gene, CDR1 is DFQATT and CDR2 is SNEGSKA (reference sequence). This CDR3 is CSARDSKDSYTEAFF. DNA of the CDR3: TGCAGTGCTAGAGATTCTAAGGATTCTTACACTGAAGCTTTCTTT.

This clonotype was counted at least ten times. This chain links TRBV28 with TRBJ2-5; 7 bases align to TRBD2. Germline-derived CDR1 and CDR2 are MDHEN and SYDVKM. The junction had 6 bases not matched to a gene; V was cut back by 3 bases and J by 5 bases. This CDR3 spans 14 amino acids. CDR3 amino acids: CASSFGGGSETQYF. The CDR3 DNA reads as TGTGCCAGCAGTTTTGGGGGGGGTTCTGAGACCCAGTACTTC.

About this clonotype itself: A read error may be the cause here, since a much bigger clone is one base away. V gene TRBV12-3 or TRBV12-4 combines with J gene TRBJ2-7, with 8 bases aligning to TRBD2. This CDR3 has 15 amino acids. Losses at the gene ends were 6 bases for V and 9 bases for J; bases not matched to a gene: 16. In DNA, the CDR3 is TGTGCCAGCAGCCAAGTGGTCGCGGGAGGAGGGGGGCAGTACTTC. Translation gives CASSQVVAGGGGQYF.

This clonotype was seen repeatedly, ten times or more. The V call is TRBV20-1, the J call TRBJ2-3; no firm D call. This CDR3 comprises 14 residues. CDR1 DFQATT and CDR2 SNEGSKA come from the germline V gene (reference sequence). V lost 3 bases to trimming and J lost 2 bases, with 12 bases between them. CDR3 region: CSASSSTPTDTQYF. CDR3 bases: TGCAGTGCTAGCTCCTCGACTCCCACAGATACGCAGTATTTT.

To note about this clonotype: An end of the junction differs from the germline gene, which may be a read error. The chain combines TRBV10-3 with TRBJ1-2; perhaps TRBD1 as D (6 bases). There are 12 residues in the CDR3. The germline gives CDR1 ENHRY, CDR2 SYGVKD. CDR3 in amino acids: CAIRDGGSGYTF. CDR3 bases: TGTGCCATCCGTGATGGGGGCTCCGGCTACACCTTC.

This clonotype appeared many times. The rearrangement uses TRBV18 and TRBJ2-7, with no clear D. The V end was cut by 4 bases, the J end by 2 bases, with 12 bases between. Per germline, CDR1 KGHSH and CDR2 LQKENI. This CDR3 contains 14 residues. CDR3 in amino acids: CASSQEARPYEQYF. In nucleotides, the CDR3 is TGTGCCAGCTCACAAGAAGCGAGGCCCTACGAGCAGTACTTC.

This chain uses TRBV5-1 with TRBJ1-1; TRBD1 might be the D (6 bases). This CDR3 region has 14 residues. The V gene's germline CDR1 is SGHRS and CDR2 YFSETQ. The V end lost 6 bases, the J end lost 4 bases, and 16 bases lay between the germline ends. CDR3 nucleotide sequence: TGCGCCAGCACAGCGGGGGGGCGAAGCACTGAAGCTTTCTTT. The encoded protein is CASTAGGRSTEAFF.

This clonotype was detected only a few times. V gene TRBV5-1 combines with J gene TRBJ1-6; D gene unclear. Trimming pared 4 bases from V and 8 bases from J, leaving 13 bases between. The CDR3 runs 14 residues. Germline CDR1 reads SGHRS; CDR2 reads YFSETQ. The CDR3 nucleotides are TGCGCCAGCAGCCGCGAGACGGTGGATTCACCCCTCCACTTT. This translates into CASSRETVDSPLHF.

This clonotype appeared many times. CDR3 amino acids: CASSLRTGGEQYF. The CDR3 bases are TGTGCCAGCAGCCTTCGGACAGGGGGCGAGCAGTACTTC. The V gene is TRBV11-3, the J gene TRBJ2-7; 10 positions match TRBD1. The V gene end was trimmed by 5 bases and the J gene end by 6 bases; junction bases not matched to a gene: 4. The CDR3 loop spans 13 amino acids. CDR1 is SGHNT and CDR2 is YENEEA in the germline V gene.

This clonotype came up many times. This chain connects TRBV28 to TRBJ2-7; D unclear. Trimming took off 6 bases at V and 9 bases at J, with 18 bases between the two ends. The CDR3 totals 13 residues. The germline V gene has CDR1 MDHEN and CDR2 SYDVKM. CDR3 coding DNA: TGTGCCAGCAGCCCCCCCGGTAGGGATGTGCAGTACTTC. Its protein product is CASSPPGRDVQYF.

Only a few counts were recorded for this clonotype. It may be a read error: a sequence one base away is much more abundant. The J gene is TRBJ1-4, the V gene TRBV12-3 or TRBV12-4, with D unresolved. The CDR3 loop spans 16 amino acids. The V gene lost 3 bases and the J gene lost 6 bases, with 17 bases spanning the gap. CDR3 nucleotides: TGTGCCAGCAGTTTTTTCTCGGGCAGCAGTGATGAAAAACTGTTTTTT. Its protein is CASSFFSGSSDEKLFF.

This clonotype has just a few counts. The rearrangement joins TRBV6-5 to TRBJ2-3; 9 bases align to TRBD2. J lost 2 bases, V lost 0 bases, and 3 bases had no gene match. The CDR3 is 16 amino acids. CDR1 and CDR2 (germline): MNHEY, SVGAGI. The CDR3 loop is CASSYSAGGATDTQYF. The CDR3 coding sequence is TGTGCCAGCAGTTACTCGGCGGGGGGGGCCACAGATACGCAGTATTTT.

The table lists this clonotype with many counts. The V gene is TRBV2, the J gene TRBJ2-5; D may be TRBD1 (6 bases). The germline V and J ends were trimmed by 3 bases and 7 bases, with 9 bases remaining between them. CDR3 length: 12 amino acids. The germline V gene has CDR1 SNHLY and CDR2 FYNNEI. This chain's CDR3 is CASSETGWTQYF. The CDR3 DNA reads TGTGCCAGCAGTGAGACAGGATGGACCCAGTACTTC.

This clonotype was observed a few times. The CDR3: CASTLRETQYF. The CDR3 bases are TGTGCCAGCACCCTCCGTGAGACCCAGTACTTC. The rearrangement joins TRBV6-2 or TRBV6-3 to TRBJ2-5; D uncertain. Trimming shortened V by 7 bases and J by 5 bases, and 8 bases separated the two germline ends. The germline V gene has CDR1 MNHEY and CDR2 SVGEGT. This CDR3 has 11 residues.

Details on this clonotype: This sequence may be a read error, since a much larger clone differs from it by one base. The chain combines TRBV5-1 with TRBJ2-1; 11 bases line up with TRBD2. The CDR3 sequence is 18 residues long. Germline CDR1 reads SGHRS; CDR2 reads YFSETQ. V lost 1 base and J lost 6; bases outside the gene matches: 12. In DNA form, the CDR3 reads TGCGCCAGCAGCTTGCCTAGCGGGGGGCTTATCTCGGTCAATGAGCAGTTCTTC. Translation: CASSLPSGGLISVNEQFF.

This clonotype was observed many times. The rearrangement joins TRBV30 to TRBJ1-4; D is undetermined. This CDR3 comprises 15 residues. CDR1 and CDR2 from the germline V gene are GTSNPN and SVGIG (reference sequence). V lost 4 bases and J lost 0, with 12 bases in between. In DNA, the CDR3 is TGTGCCTGGAAGTTGAAGAGGACAACTAATGAAAAACTGTTTTTT. Residues: CAWKLKRTTNEKLFF.